The 25 T cell receptor beta chains below all came from one sample that was sequenced in a study of T cell responses to AZD1222 COVID-19 vaccine. The data were produced by immunoSEQ multiplex PCR, yet TCRdb's version contains in-frame clones alone and is incomplete. The sample contains fewer than 200,000 clones, 88% of which appear only once. The sequencing used peripheral blood, collected on day 0 of AZD1222 vaccination. These receptors were collected from an adult in good health.

The CDR3 is CASSLTGVNYEQYF. The CDR3 DNA is TGCGCCAGCAGCCTGACAGGGGTAAACTACGAGCAGTACTTC. The V gene is TRBV5-1, the J gene TRBJ2-7; 8 nucleotides agree with TRBD1. The CDR3 spans 14 residues. Germline values: CDR1 SGHRS, CDR2 YFSETQ. Trimming cost V 4 bases and J 3 bases; bases outside gene matches: 6.

This clone has just one count. The DNA for the CDR3 is TGTGCCAGTAGTGCCACAGGGGTGGGTGGCTACACCTTC. It is translated as CASSATGVGGYTF. The V gene is TRBV19, the J gene TRBJ1-2, with 7 bases matching TRBD1. This CDR3 is built from 13 residues. J lost 7 bases, V lost 5 bases, and 7 bases had no gene match. Germline CDR1 reads LNHDA; CDR2 reads SQIVND (reference sequence).

The chain recombines TRBV28 with TRBJ1-2; perhaps TRBD1 as D (5 bases). This CDR3 spans 12 amino acids. Trimming left V 6 bases short and J 7 bases short, with 12 bases between. Germline loops: CDR1 MDHEN, CDR2 SYDVKM. CDR3 in amino acids: CASRSGIFGYTF. CDR3 DNA: TGTGCCAGCAGATCAGGGATCTTTGGCTACACCTTC.

The rearrangement uses TRBV19 and TRBJ1-2, with a weak D call TRBD1 (6 bases). The CDR3 has 14 amino acids. Per the germline V gene, CDR1 is LNHDA and CDR2 is SQIVND (reference sequence). The V end was cut by 5 bases, the J end by 4 bases, with 14 bases between. As DNA, the CDR3 is TGTGCCAGTAGTGGGTCGGGGGCTGTCTATGGCTACACCTTC. Translated: CASSGSGAVYGYTF. Variable domain in full (rest from reference TRBV19 and TRBJ1-2): DGGITQSPKYLFRKEGQNVTLSCEQNLNHDAMYWYRQDPGQGLRLIYYSQIVNDFQKGDIAEGYSVSREKKESFPLTVTSAQKNPTAFYLCASSGSGAVYGYTFGSGTRLTVV.

CDR3 in amino acids: CATSDLGAGTGANVLTF. The DNA for the CDR3 is TGTGCCACCAGTGATTTGGGGGCAGGGACTGGGGCCAACGTCCTGACTTTC. V and J are TRBV24-1 and TRBJ2-6; TRBD1 might be the D (5 bases). Germline CDR1 and CDR2: KGHDR and SFDVKD. The V and J ends lost 0 bases and 2 bases respectively, with 10 bases between them. The CDR3 sequence is 17 residues long.

The V call is TRBV7-2, the J call TRBJ1-2; TRBD1 agrees at 8 bases. The CDR3 extends over 19 amino acids. With 6 bases clipped from V and 6 bases from J, the junction kept 24 bases outside the gene matches. Germline CDR1 and CDR2: SGHTA and FQGNSA. CDR3 region: CASSILVRNRGMILHGYTF. The DNA for the CDR3 is TGTGCCAGCAGTATTTTAGTTAGGAACAGGGGGATGATACTACATGGCTACACCTTC. The full variable domain, in which reference TRBV7-2 and TRBJ1-2 provide the parts outside the CDR3, is GAGVSQSPSNKVTEKGKDVELRCDPISGHTALYWYRQSLGQGLEFLIYFQGNSAPDKSGLPSDRFSAERTGGSVSTLTIQRTQQEDSAVYLCASSILVRNRGMILHGYTFGSGTRLTVV.

This chain links TRBV6-6 with TRBJ2-1; 11 bases line up with TRBD2. Germline V gene sequence: CDR1 MNHNY, CDR2 SVGAGI (reference sequence). Trimming removed 6 bases from V and 4 bases from J; junction bases left unmatched: 8. This CDR3 has 16 amino acids. The CDR3 region is CASSDGGLAAYNEQFF. The CDR3 nucleotides are TGTGCCAGCAGCGACGGGGGACTAGCGGCTTACAATGAGCAGTTCTTC.

The chain carries TRBV19 and TRBJ2-3; 8 positions match TRBD2. The length of the CDR3 is 14 residues. V shed 5 bases, J shed 1 base, and the junction held 2 bases outside the gene matches. Germline V gene lookup returns CDR1 LNHDA and CDR2 SQIVND (reference sequence). The CDR3 DNA follows: TGTGCCAGTAGTCAACTAGCGGGCACAGATACGCAGTATTTT. Translating it yields CASSQLAGTDTQYF.

The V call is TRBV3-1 (or the pseudogene TRBV3-2), the J call TRBJ1-2, with 8 bases identical to TRBD1. CDR1 LGHDT and CDR2 YNNKEL come from the germline V gene (reference sequence). The CDR3 has 16 residues. The V gene end was trimmed by 2 bases and the J gene end by 6 bases; junction bases not matched to a gene: 11. The CDR3 DNA reads TGTGCCAGCAGCCAACCATCTATACGGACAGGGAATGGCTACACCTTC. Translated, it gives CASSQPSIRTGNGYTF.

This chain uses TRBV19 with TRBJ2-7, with 11 bases identical to TRBD2. Trimming removed 3 bases from V and 11 bases from J; junction bases left unmatched: 9. Germline lookup yields CDR1 LNHDA and CDR2 SQIVND (reference sequence). The CDR3 is 14 residues long. The CDR3 loop is CASSIGTSGGAEYF. The CDR3 bases are TGTGCCAGTAGTATTGGGACTAGCGGCGGTGCGGAGTACTTC.

This clone showed up just a few times. The gene calls are TRBV28 and TRBJ2-7; D is perhaps TRBD2 (5 bases). The ends were cut back, 3 bases at V and 3 bases at J, with 12 bases in the middle. Germline CDR1 MDHEN, CDR2 SYDVKM. The CDR3 totals 14 residues. The CDR3 here is CASSLGGYLYEQYF. The CDR3 DNA reads as TGTGCCAGCAGTTTGGGCGGGTACCTCTACGAGCAGTACTTC. The full variable domain, rest sourced from reference TRBV28 and TRBJ2-7, is DVKVTQSSRYLVKRTGEKVFLECVQDMDHENMFWYRQDPGLGLRLIYFSYDVKMKEKGDIPEGYSVSREKKERFSLILESASTNQTSMYLCASSLGGYLYEQYFGPGTRLTVT.

CDR3 nucleotides: TGCAGTGCTAGAAGGCAGGGGGACTACACCTTC. Translated, it gives CSARRQGDYTF. The chain joins TRBV20-1 to TRBJ1-2; TRBD1 matches 7 bases. Germline V lookup: CDR1 DFQATT, CDR2 SNEGSKA (reference sequence). J was trimmed by 10 bases and V by 2 bases; bases with no gene match: 4. The CDR3 has 11 amino acids.

The chain uses TRBV27 and TRBJ1-2; the D gene is possibly TRBD1 (6 bases). Per germline, CDR1 MNHEY and CDR2 SMNVEV (reference sequence). Trimming removed 3 bases from V and 6 bases from J, with 14 bases in between. The CDR3 is made up of 14 amino acids. Here the CDR3 DNA reads TGTGCCAGCAGTTTGAACAGGGCAGAGAATGGCTACACCTTC. It specifies CASSLNRAENGYTF.

This clone was counted between two and nine times. The gene calls are TRBV20-1 and TRBJ1-2; D gene unclear. The V gene lost 0 bases and the J gene lost 6 bases, with 2 bases spanning the gap. The CDR3 runs to 10 residues. The germline V gene has CDR1 DFQATT and CDR2 SNEGSKA (reference sequence). The CDR3 region is CSAREDGYTF. CDR3 DNA sequence: TGCAGTGCTAGAGAGGATGGCTACACCTTC.

The V call is TRBV6-2 or TRBV6-3, the J call TRBJ2-1; D remains ambiguous. Germline V gene sequence: CDR1 MNHEY, CDR2 SVGEGT. V shed 4 bases and J shed 0 bases, with 10 bases lying between them. The CDR3 totals 15 residues. Here the CDR3 DNA reads TGTGCCAGCAGTTCACGGGTAAGCTCCTACAATGAGCAGTTCTTC. Amino acid sequence: CASSSRVSSYNEQFF.

The V gene is TRBV11-3, the J gene TRBJ2-7; D is perhaps TRBD2 (5 bases). V lost 8 bases and J 3 bases, leaving 11 bases between the germline ends. The CDR3 length is 12 residues. The V gene's germline CDR1 is SGHNT and CDR2 YENEEA. The CDR3 coding sequence is TGTGCCAGCGACGCGGGCGGCTACGAGCAGTACTTC. This translates into CASDAGGYEQYF.

This clone turned up a few times. The chain recombines TRBV5-5 with TRBJ1-1; D unclear. The length of the CDR3 is 13 residues. Trimming shortened V by 2 bases and J by 4 bases, and 9 bases separated the two germline ends. The germline gives CDR1 SGHKS, CDR2 YYEKEE (reference sequence). In DNA, the CDR3 is TGTGCCAGCAGCTTCCAGATTCCCACTGAAGCTTTCTTT. Protein product: CASSFQIPTEAFF. Based on the CDR3 plus reference TRBV5-5 and TRBJ1-1, the full variable domain is DAGVTQSPTHLIKTRGQQVTLRCSPISGHKSVSWYQQVLGQGPQFIFQYYEKEERGRGNFPDRFSARQFPNYSSELNVNALLLGDSALYLCASSFQIPTEAFFGQGTRLTVV.

V and J are TRBV5-6 and TRBJ2-7; no clear D gene. The ends were cut back, 4 bases at V and 0 bases at J, with 8 bases in the middle. The CDR3 has 13 amino acids. Per the germline V gene, CDR1 is SGHDT and CDR2 is YYEEEE. The CDR3 sequence: CASSTWASYEQYF. Written as DNA, the CDR3 is TGTGCCAGCAGCACGTGGGCCTCCTACGAGCAGTACTTC.

As regards this clone: Other DNA sequences from this sample encode an identical CDR3 as well. Here the CDR3 reads CAISGTGGTEAFF. The CDR3 bases are TGTGCCATCAGTGGGACAGGGGGCACTGAAGCTTTCTTT. The rearrangement links TRBV10-3 to TRBJ1-1; 10 bases agree with TRBD1. The V gene end was trimmed by 4 bases and the J gene end by 4 bases; junction bases not matched to a gene: 0. The germline V gene has CDR1 ENHRY and CDR2 SYGVKD. CDR3 length: 13 residues.

The chain's CDR3 is CASSPRYGGGGAFF. The CDR3 DNA sequence: TGTGCCAGCAGCCCCCGATACGGCGGTGGGGGAGCTTTCTTT. The J gene is TRBJ1-1, the V gene TRBV9; D is possibly TRBD1 (5 bases). CDR1 SGDLS and CDR2 YYNGEE come from the germline V gene. There are 14 residues in the CDR3. V dropped 4 bases and J dropped 10 bases, with 20 bases sitting between them.

The CDR3 DNA follows: TGTGCTAGTGCCGGAAGTGGGAACCAGCCCCAGCATTTT. Protein: CASAGSGNQPQHF. The J gene is TRBJ1-5, the V gene TRBV12-5; D not certain. Trimming left V 7 bases short and J 7 bases short, with 14 bases between. CDR3 length: 13 amino acids. Germline values: CDR1 LGHNT, CDR2 FRNRAP.

The count of this clone is one. This chain joins TRBV10-3 and TRBJ1-3, with D maybe TRBD1 (5 bases). The ends were cut back, 5 bases at V and 0 bases at J, with 8 bases in the middle. There are 14 residues in the CDR3. Germline V gives CDR1 ENHRY, CDR2 SYGVKD. This CDR3 reads CAISTGASGNTIYF. The CDR3 DNA follows: TGTGCCATCAGTACCGGGGCCTCTGGAAACACCATATATTTT.

V is TRBV5-6 and J is TRBJ1-1; D is undetermined. The CDR3 has 14 amino acids. V was pared by 3 bases and J by 2 bases, with 11 bases between. Germline-derived CDR1 and CDR2 are SGHDT and YYEEEE. The CDR3 region has the DNA TGTGCCAGCAGCTCCTACAAAAGAAACACTGAAGCTTTCTTT. As protein: CASSSYKRNTEAFF.

The V gene is TRBV7-3, the J gene TRBJ2-3; a weak D match, TRBD2 (6 bases). This CDR3 is 17 amino acids long. V was trimmed by 3 bases and J by 3 bases, leaving 19 bases between them. CDR1 is SGHTA and CDR2 is FQGTGA in the germline V gene. The CDR3 loop reads CASSFGLKAVGTDTQYF. CDR3 in DNA: TGTGCCAGCAGCTTCGGACTAAAAGCAGTTGGAACAGATACGCAGTATTTT.

The J gene is TRBJ1-1, the V gene TRBV7-9, with 7 positions matching TRBD1. Germline CDR1 and CDR2: SEHNR and FQNEAQ (reference sequence). Trimming cost V 4 bases and J 4 bases; bases outside gene matches: 18. The CDR3 extends over 18 amino acids. In DNA form, the CDR3 reads TGTGCCAGCAGCTCCCTGAACGCGCAGGGGGTTGCGGGCACTGAAGCTTTCTTT. Its protein is CASSSLNAQGVAGTEAFF.